This T cell receptor beta chain originates from a study of OX40 agonist ivuxolimab in advanced cancers. For the study in its entirety: Ivuxolimab was a fully human IgG2 agonistic monoclonal antibody targeting the costimulatory receptor OX40 (CD134). Intravenous ivuxolimab was administered to patients every 2 weeks at six dose levels: 0.01, 0.1, 0.3, 1.5, 3 and 10 mg/kg. Of the approximately 50 dose-escalation patients, hepatocellular carcinoma was present in approximately 20, melanoma in roughly 15, renal cell carcinoma in 9 and head and neck cancer in 9. A male proportion of roughly 80% and a mean age of roughly 58 years, ranging from 23 to 79, were recorded for the dose-escalation cohort. Patients were allowed to have had prior anti-PD-1, anti-PD-L1 or anti-CTLA-4 therapy, and 40% of the dose-escalation patients had previously received checkpoint inhibitors. Partial responses were achieved by three dose-escalation patients, of whom one had hepatocellular carcinoma and two had cutaneous melanoma. The purpose of peripheral TCRbeta sequencing was to test whether ivuxolimab changed TCR sequence diversity and led to clonal T-cell expansion. The paper describes the monotherapy dose-escalation part (N ≈ 49 patients) of the phase I trial of ivuxolimab. General findings and caveats noted by the study authors: The antigen specificity of the peripheral T cells that underwent clonal expansion was not determined. In the 0.1-3.0 mg/kg groups, partial responders had among the lowest normalized peripheral clonal expansion, particularly in CD8+ T cells. Low levels of normalized T-cell clonal expansion were also shown by some nonresponding patients. After ivuxolimab, expanded clones were on average more numerous among CD8+ T cells than among CD4+ T cells. Clonal expansion of both CD4+ and CD8+ blood T cells was observed from baseline to week 6 at doses 0.1 to 3.0 mg/kg.

In the germline V gene (reference sequence), CDR1 corresponds to SSHAT and CDR2 to FNYEAQ. Trimming removed 6 bases from V and 3 bases from J; the gene matches leave 9 bases unexplained. CDR3 length: 15 amino acids, cysteine to phenylalanine. The kept DNA is CDR3 alone, 45 bases in frame from the first base. Patients with a history of autoimmune disease or receiving systemic immunosuppression were excluded from the trial. In every dose cohort, peripheral blood was drawn for TCR sequencing at baseline, cycle 4 day 1, and cycle 7 day 1. Samples were obtained from an open-label, multicenter, first-in-human phase I dose-escalation trial of ivuxolimab. The trial enrolled adults with locally advanced or metastatic head and neck squamous cell, hepatocellular, melanoma or renal cell carcinoma. Before TCR sequencing, CD4+ T cells and CD8+ T cells were sorted from peripheral blood as separate populations. To sequence the TCRbeta CDR3 region, genomic DNA was isolated from the sorted cells. The immunoSEQ Assay was used for sequencing of TCRbeta CDR3 regions. Imported from immuneACCESS, the table was reduced by TCRdb to in-frame sequences with V and J called. These copies leave out some clones; in studies compared against another copy, an unresolved V gene accounts for under half, and the cause of the remainder is not known. This sample is represented by 65,000 to 70,000 clones; roughly four fifths of them were singletons. Of the sample, 11% is held by the ten largest clones.

A few counts support this clone. Its antigen has not been determined. There are no base qualities to consult, and no much larger clone falls within one base. The TCR comes from an adult with an advanced solid tumor such as melanoma, head and neck, liver or kidney cancer. This chain is built from TRBV7-7 and TRBJ2-7; 9 nucleotides in the junction match TRBD1. Here the sequenced sample was CD4+ or CD8+ T cells sorted from blood, taken in a trial of the OX40 agonist ivuxolimab. DNA sequence: TGTGCCAGCAGTCAAAGCCCGGGACAGGGCTACGAGCAGTACTTC. It specifies CASSQSPGQGYEQYF. With the portions outside the CDR3 filled from the reference TRBV7-7 and TRBJ2-7 genes, the complete variable region becomes GAGVSQSPRYKVTKRGQDVTLRCDPISSHATLYWYQQALGQGPEFLTYFNYEAQPDKSGLPSDRFSAERPEGSISTLTIQRTEQRDSAMYRCASSQSPGQGYEQYFGPGTRLTVT.